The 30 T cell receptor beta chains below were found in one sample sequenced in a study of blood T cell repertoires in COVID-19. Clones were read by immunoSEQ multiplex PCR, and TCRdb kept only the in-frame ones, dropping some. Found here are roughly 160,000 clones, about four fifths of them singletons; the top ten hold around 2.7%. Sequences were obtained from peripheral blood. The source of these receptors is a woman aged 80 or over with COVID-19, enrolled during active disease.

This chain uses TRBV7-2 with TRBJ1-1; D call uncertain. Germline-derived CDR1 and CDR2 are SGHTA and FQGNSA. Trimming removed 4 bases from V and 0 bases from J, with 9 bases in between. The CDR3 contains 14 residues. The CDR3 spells CASSSSEMNTEAFF. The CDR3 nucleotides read TGTGCCAGCAGCTCCAGCGAGATGAACACTGAAGCTTTCTTT.

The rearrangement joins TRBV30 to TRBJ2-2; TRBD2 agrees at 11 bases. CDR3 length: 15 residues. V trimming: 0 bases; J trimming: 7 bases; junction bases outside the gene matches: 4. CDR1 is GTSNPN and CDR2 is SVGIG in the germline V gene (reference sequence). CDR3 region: CAWSVLAGVGGELFF. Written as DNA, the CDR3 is TGTGCCTGGAGTGTACTAGCGGGAGTGGGCGGGGAGCTGTTTTTT.

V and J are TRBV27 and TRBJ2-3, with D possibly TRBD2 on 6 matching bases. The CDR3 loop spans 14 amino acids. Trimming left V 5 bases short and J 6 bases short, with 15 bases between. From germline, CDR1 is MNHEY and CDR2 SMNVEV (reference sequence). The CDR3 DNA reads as TGTGCCAGCAGTCCCCGGAGGGATCTGGATACGCAGTATTTT. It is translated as CASSPRRDLDTQYF.

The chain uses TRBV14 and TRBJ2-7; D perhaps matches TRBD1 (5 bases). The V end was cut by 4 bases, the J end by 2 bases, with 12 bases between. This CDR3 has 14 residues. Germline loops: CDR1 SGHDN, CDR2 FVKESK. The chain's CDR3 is CASSRRQLPYEQYF. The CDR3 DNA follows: TGTGCCAGCAGCCGCAGACAGCTCCCCTACGAGCAGTACTTC.

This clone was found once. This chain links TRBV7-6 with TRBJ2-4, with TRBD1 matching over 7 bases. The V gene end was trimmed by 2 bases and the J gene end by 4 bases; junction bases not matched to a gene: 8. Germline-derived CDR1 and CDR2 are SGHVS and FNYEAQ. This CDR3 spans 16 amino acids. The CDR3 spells CASSLSGTENKNIQYF. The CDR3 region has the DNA TGTGCCAGCAGCTTATCCGGGACAGAGAATAAAAACATTCAGTACTTC.

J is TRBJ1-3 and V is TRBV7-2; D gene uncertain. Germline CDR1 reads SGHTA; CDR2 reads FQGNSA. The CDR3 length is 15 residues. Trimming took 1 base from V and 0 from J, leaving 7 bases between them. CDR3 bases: TGTGCCAGCAGCTTAGGTGTCCTCTCTGGAAACACCATATATTTT. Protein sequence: CASSLGVLSGNTIYF. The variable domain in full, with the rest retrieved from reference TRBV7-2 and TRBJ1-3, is GAGVSQSPSNKVTEKGKDVELRCDPISGHTALYWYRQSLGQGLEFLIYFQGNSAPDKSGLPSDRFSAERTGGSVSTLTIQRTQQEDSAVYLCASSLGVLSGNTIYFGEGSWLTVV.

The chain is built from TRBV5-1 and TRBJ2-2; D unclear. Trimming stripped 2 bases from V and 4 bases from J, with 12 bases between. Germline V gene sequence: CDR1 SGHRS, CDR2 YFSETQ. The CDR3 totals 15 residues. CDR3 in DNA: TGCGCCAGCAGCTTAGGTCAGACTTCCACCGGGGAGCTGTTTTTT. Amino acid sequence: CASSLGQTSTGELFF.

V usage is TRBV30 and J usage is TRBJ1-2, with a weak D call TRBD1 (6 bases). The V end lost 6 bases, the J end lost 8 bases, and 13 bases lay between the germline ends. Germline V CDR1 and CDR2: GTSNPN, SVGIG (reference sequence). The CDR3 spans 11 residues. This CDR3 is CACPGGRGYTF. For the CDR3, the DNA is TGTGCCTGCCCGGGGGGCAGGGGCTACACCTTC.

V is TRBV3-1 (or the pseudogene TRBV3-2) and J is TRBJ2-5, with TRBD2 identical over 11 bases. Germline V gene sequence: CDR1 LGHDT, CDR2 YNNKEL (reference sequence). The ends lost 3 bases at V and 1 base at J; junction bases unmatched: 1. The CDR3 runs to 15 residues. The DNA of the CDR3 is TGTGCCAGCAGCCACGGGACTAGCGGCCAAGAGACCCAGTACTTC. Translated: CASSHGTSGQETQYF.

The CDR3 region has the DNA TGCGCCAGCAGTGCAGGGGGCAATTCACCCCTCCACTTT. It is translated as CASSAGGNSPLHF. The rearrangement uses TRBV10-2 and TRBJ1-6; 8 nucleotides align to TRBD1. The germline CDR1 and CDR2 sequences are WSHSY and SAAADI. The CDR3 has 13 residues. The junction had 0 bases not matched to a gene; V was cut back by 4 bases and J by 7 bases.

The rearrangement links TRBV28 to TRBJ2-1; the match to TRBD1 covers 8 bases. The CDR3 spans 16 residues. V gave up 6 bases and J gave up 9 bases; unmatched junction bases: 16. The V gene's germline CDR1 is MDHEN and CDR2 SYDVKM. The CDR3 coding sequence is TGTGCCAGCAGGATACCAGGGGGCGACACCCTAAGTGAGCAGTTCTTC. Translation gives CASRIPGGDTLSEQFF.

Written as DNA, the CDR3 is TGTGCCAGCAGCGTACAGGGACTAGCGGGCCCCACAGATACGCAGTATTTT. It yields the protein CASSVQGLAGPTDTQYF. The rearrangement joins TRBV9 to TRBJ2-3, with 12 bases fitting TRBD2. The CDR3 covers 17 residues. The germline V gene encodes CDR1 SGDLS and CDR2 YYNGEE. Trimming at V came to 1 base and at J to 2 bases, leaving 5 bases not matched to a gene.

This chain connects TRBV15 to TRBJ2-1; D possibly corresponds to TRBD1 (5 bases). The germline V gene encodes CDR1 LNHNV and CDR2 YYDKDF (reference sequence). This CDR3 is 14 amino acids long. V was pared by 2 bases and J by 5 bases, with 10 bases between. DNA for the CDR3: TGTGCCACCAGCAGACAGGGTAGGAACAATGAGCAGTTCTTC. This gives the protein CATSRQGRNNEQFF.

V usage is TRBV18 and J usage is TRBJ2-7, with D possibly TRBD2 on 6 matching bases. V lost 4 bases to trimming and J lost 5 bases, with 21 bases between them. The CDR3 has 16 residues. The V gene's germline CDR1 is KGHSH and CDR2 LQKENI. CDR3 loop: CASSQEGRPASDEQYF. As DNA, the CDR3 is TGTGCCAGCTCACAGGAAGGGAGGCCAGCTTCGGACGAGCAGTACTTC.

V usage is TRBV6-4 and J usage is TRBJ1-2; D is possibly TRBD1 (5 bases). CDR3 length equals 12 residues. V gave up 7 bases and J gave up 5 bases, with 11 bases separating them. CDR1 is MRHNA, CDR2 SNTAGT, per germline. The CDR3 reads CASKGRDYGYTF. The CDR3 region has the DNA TGTGCCAGCAAGGGCAGGGATTATGGCTACACCTTC.

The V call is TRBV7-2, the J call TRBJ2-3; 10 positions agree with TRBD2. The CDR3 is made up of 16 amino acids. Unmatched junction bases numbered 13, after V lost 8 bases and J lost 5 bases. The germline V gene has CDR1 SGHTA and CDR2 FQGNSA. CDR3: CASAFQASGGGDTQYF. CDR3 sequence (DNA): TGTGCCAGCGCCTTCCAGGCTAGCGGGGGAGGAGATACGCAGTATTTT. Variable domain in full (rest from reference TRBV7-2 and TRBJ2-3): GAGVSQSPSNKVTEKGKDVELRCDPISGHTALYWYRQSLGQGLEFLIYFQGNSAPDKSGLPSDRFSAERTGGSVSTLTIQRTQQEDSAVYLCASAFQASGGGDTQYFGPGTRLTVL.

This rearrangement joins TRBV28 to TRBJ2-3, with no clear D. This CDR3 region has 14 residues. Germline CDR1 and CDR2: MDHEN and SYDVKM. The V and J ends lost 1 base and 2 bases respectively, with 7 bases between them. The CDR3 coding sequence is TGTGCCAGCAGTTTATCTTATTTCACAGATACGCAGTATTTT. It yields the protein CASSLSYFTDTQYF. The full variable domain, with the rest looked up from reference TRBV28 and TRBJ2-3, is DVKVTQSSRYLVKRTGEKVFLECVQDMDHENMFWYRQDPGLGLRLIYFSYDVKMKEKGDIPEGYSVSREKKERFSLILESASTNQTSMYLCASSLSYFTDTQYFGPGTRLTVL.

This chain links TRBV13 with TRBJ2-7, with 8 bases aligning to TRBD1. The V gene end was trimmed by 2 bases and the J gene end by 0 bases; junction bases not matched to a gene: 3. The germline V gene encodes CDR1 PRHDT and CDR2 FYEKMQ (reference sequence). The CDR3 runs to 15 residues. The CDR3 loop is CASSLWTGYSYEQYF. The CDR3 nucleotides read TGTGCCAGCAGCTTATGGACAGGGTACTCCTACGAGCAGTACTTC. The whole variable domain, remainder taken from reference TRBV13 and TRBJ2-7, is AAGVIQSPRHLIKEKRETATLKCYPIPRHDTVYWYQQGPGQDPQFLISFYEKMQSDKGSIPDRFSAQQFSDYHSELNMSSLELGDSALYFCASSLWTGYSYEQYFGPGTRLTVT.

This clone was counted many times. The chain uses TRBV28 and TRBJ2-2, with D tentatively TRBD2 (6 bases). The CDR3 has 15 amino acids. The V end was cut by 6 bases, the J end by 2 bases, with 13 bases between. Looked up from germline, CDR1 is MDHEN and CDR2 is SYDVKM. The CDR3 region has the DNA TGTGCCAGCAGACTAGCCTCATCAAACACCGGGGAGCTGTTTTTT. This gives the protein CASRLASSNTGELFF.

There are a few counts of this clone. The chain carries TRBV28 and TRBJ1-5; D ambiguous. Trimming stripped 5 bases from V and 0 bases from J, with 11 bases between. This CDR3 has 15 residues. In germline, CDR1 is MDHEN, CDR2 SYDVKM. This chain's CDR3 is CASSVLIGSNQPQHF. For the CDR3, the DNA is TGTGCCAGCAGTGTTCTAATCGGTAGCAATCAGCCCCAGCATTTT.

The chain's CDR3 is CASSEGRGTRADTQYF. The CDR3 DNA sequence: TGTGCCAGCAGTGAGGGAAGGGGTACTCGGGCAGATACGCAGTATTTT. V usage is TRBV2 and J usage is TRBJ2-3, with D maybe TRBD1 (5 bases). Per the germline V gene, CDR1 is SNHLY and CDR2 is FYNNEI. With 3 bases removed from V and 4 bases from J, the gap between germline ends came to 17 bases. This CDR3 has 16 residues.

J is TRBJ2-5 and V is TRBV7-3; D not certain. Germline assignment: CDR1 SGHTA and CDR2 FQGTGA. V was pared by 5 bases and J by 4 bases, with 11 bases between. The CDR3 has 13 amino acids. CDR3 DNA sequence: TGTGCCAGCAGCCAGACTCTACTAGAGACCCAGTACTTC. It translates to CASSQTLLETQYF.

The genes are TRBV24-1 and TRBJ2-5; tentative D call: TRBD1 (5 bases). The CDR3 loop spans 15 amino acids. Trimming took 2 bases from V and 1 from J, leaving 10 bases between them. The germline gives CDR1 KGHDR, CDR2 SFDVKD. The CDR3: CATSDSRQLQETQYF. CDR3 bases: TGTGCCACCAGTGATTCCAGACAGCTCCAAGAGACCCAGTACTTC.

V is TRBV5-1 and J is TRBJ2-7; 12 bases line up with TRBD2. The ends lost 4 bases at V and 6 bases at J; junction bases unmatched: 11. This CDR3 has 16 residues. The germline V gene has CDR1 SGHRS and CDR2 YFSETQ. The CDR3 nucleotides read TGCGCCAGCAGCACAGGACTAGCGGGAACTTTGAGCGAGCAGTACTTC. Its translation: CASSTGLAGTLSEQYF.

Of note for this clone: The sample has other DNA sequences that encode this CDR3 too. The CDR3: CASSQDRETQYF. The CDR3 region has the DNA TGCGCCAGCAGCCAAGATCGAGAGACCCAGTACTTC. V usage is TRBV4-3 and J usage is TRBJ2-5, with D unresolved. Germline CDR1 and CDR2: LGHNA and YSLEER. This CDR3 is built from 12 residues. Trimming left V 0 bases short and J 4 bases short, with 3 bases between.

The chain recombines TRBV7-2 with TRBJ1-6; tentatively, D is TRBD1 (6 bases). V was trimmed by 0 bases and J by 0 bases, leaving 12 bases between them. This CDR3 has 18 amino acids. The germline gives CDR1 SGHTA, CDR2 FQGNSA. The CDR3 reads CASSLAYRDSSYNSPLHF. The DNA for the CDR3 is TGTGCCAGCAGCTTAGCCTACAGGGATAGCTCCTATAATTCACCCCTCCACTTT.

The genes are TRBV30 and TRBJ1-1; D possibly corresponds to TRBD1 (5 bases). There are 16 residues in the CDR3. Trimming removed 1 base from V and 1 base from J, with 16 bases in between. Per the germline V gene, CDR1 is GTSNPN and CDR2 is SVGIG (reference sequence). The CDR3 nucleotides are TGTGCCTGGAGTGGCCGCGTGGGGCCAAGGAACACTGAAGCTTTCTTT. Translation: CAWSGRVGPRNTEAFF.

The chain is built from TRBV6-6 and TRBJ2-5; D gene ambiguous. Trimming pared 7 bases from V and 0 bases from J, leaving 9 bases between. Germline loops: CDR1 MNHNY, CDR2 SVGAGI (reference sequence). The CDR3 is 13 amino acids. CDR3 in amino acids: CASNGQYQETQYF. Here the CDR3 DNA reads TGTGCCAGCAATGGGCAGTACCAAGAGACCCAGTACTTC.

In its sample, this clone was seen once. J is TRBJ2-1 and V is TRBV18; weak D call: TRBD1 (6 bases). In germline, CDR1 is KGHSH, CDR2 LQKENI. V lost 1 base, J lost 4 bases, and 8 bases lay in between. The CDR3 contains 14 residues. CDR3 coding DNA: TGTGCCAGCTCACCACGGGGGCTGTACAATGAGCAGTTCTTC. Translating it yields CASSPRGLYNEQFF.

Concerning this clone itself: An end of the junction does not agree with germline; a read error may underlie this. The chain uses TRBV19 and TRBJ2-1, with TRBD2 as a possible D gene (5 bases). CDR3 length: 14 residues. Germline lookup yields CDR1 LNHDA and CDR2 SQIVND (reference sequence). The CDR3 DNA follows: TGTGCCAGTAGTATAGGGGTCGACTACGATGAGCAGTTCTTC. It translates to CASSIGVDYDEQFF.